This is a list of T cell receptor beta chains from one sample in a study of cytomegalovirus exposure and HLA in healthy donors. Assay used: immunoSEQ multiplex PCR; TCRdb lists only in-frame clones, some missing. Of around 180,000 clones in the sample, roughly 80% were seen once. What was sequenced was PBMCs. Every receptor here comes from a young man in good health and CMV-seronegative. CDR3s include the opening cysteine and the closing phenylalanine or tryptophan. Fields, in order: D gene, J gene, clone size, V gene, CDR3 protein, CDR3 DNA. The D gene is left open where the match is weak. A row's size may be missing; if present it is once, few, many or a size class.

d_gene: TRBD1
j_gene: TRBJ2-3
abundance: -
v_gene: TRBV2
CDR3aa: CASSLDRGSTDTQYF
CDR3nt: TGTGCCAGCAGCCTGGACAGGGGGAGCACAGATACGCAGTATTTT

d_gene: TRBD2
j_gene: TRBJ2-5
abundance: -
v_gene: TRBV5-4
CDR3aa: CASSFGLAVQETQYF
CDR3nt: TGTGCCAGCAGCTTCGGCCTAGCGGTCCAAGAGACCCAGTACTTC

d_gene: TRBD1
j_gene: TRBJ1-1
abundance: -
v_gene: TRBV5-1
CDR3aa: CASSLEGLGDRNTEAFF
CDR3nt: TGCGCCAGCAGCTTGGAGGGATTAGGGGACAGAAACACTGAAGCTTTCTTT

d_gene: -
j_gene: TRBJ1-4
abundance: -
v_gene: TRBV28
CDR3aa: CASSPQRANEKLFF
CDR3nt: TGTGCCAGCAGTCCCCAGAGGGCTAATGAAAAACTGTTTTTT

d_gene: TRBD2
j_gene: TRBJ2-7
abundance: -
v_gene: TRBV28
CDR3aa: CASSWTSGTHEQYF
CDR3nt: TGTGCCAGCAGCTGGACTAGCGGGACCCACGAGCAGTACTTC

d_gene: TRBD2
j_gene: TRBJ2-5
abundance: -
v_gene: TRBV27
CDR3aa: CASRRTSGNQETQYF
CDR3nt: TGTGCCAGCCGTCGGACTAGCGGGAACCAAGAGACCCAGTACTTC

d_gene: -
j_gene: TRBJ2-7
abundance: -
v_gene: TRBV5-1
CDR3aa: CASSFIVGGNEQYF
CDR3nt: TGCGCCAGCAGCTTTATTGTTGGTGGCAACGAGCAGTACTTC

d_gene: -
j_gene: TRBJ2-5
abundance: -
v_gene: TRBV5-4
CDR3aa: CASRPVGGRRETQYF
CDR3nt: TGTGCCAGCAGACCCGTCGGGGGGCGGCGAGAGACCCAGTACTTC

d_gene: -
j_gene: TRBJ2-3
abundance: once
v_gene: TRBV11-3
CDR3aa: CASSGRAGRTDTQYF
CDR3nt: TGTGCCAGCAGCGGAAGAGCGGGCCGCACAGATACGCAGTATTTT

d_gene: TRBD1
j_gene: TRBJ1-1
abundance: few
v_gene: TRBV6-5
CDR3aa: CASFGGQGNTEAFF
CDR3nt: TGTGCCAGCTTTGGAGGACAGGGGAACACTGAAGCTTTCTTT

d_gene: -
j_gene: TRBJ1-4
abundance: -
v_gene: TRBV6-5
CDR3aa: CASRATGTYNEKLFF
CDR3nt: TGTGCCAGCAGAGCCACCGGGACATATAATGAAAAACTGTTTTTT

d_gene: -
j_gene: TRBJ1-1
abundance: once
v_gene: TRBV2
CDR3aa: CASSEAGGTEAFF
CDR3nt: TGTGCCAGCAGTGAAGCAGGGGGCACTGAAGCTTTCTTT

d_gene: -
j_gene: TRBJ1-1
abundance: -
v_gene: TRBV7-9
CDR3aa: CSSSAGHFTEAFF
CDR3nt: TGTTCCAGCAGCGCCGGACACTTCACTGAAGCTTTCTTT

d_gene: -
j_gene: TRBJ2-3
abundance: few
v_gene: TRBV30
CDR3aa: CAWSVRGWGLSRTTDTQYF
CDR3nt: TGTGCCTGGAGTGTACGGGGTTGGGGACTTTCTAGAACCACAGATACGCAGTATTTT

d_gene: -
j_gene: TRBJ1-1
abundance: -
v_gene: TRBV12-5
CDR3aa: CASGLRTTDRRGSEAFF
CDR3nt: TGTGCTAGTGGTTTGCGAACAACCGATCGCAGGGGTAGTGAAGCTTTCTTT

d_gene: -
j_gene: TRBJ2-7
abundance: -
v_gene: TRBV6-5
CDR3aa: CASSYFPGQSSYEQYF
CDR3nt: TGTGCCAGCAGTTACTTCCCCGGACAGTCCTCCTACGAGCAGTACTTC

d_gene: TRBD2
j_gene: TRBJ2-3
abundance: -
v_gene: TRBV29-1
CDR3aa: CSVDTVLTSGISDTQYF
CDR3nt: TGCAGCGTTGATACCGTTTTGACGAGCGGGATATCCGATACGCAGTATTTT

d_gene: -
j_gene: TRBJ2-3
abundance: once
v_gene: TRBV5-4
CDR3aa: CASSTTITDTQYF
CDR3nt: TGTGCCAGCAGCACGACTATCACAGATACGCAGTATTTT

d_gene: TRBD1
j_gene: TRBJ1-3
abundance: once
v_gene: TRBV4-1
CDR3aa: CASSQDVRQGARNTIYF
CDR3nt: TGCGCCAGCAGCCAAGATGTTAGGCAGGGGGCCCGAAACACCATATATTTT

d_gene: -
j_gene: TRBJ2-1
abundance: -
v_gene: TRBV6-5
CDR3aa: CASSNSGARNEQFF
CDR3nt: TGTGCCAGCAGTAACTCTGGGGCGAGAAATGAGCAGTTCTTC

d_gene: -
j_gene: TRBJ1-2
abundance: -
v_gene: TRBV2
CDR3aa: CASSDEEGVYGYTF
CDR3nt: TGTGCCAGCAGTGATGAGGAGGGAGTCTATGGCTACACCTTC

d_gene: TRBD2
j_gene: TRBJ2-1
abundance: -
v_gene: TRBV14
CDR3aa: CASSHGGLAENKFF
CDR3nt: TGTGCCAGCAGCCACGGGGGACTAGCGGAAAATAAGTTCTTC

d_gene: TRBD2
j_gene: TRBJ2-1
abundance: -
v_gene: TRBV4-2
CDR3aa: CASSQGNSGATGEQFF
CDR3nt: TGTGCCAGCAGCCAAGGAAATAGCGGGGCGACCGGGGAGCAGTTCTTC

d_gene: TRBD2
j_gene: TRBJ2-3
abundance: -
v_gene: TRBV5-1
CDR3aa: CASSKTSGAPGTQYF
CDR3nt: TGCGCCAGCAGCAAGACTAGCGGGGCGCCGGGTACGCAGTATTTT

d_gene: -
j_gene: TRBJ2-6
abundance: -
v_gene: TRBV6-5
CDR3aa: CASSYGGTGANVLTF
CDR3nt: TGTGCCAGCAGTTACGGGGGGACTGGGGCCAACGTCCTGACTTTC

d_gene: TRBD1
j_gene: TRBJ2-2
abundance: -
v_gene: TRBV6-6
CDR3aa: CASSYSGTGVTGELFF
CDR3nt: TGTGCCAGCAGTTACTCTGGGACAGGGGTGACCGGGGAGCTGTTTTTT

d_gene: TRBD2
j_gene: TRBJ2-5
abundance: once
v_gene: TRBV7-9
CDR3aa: CASSLASGAQYF
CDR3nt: TGTGCCAGCAGCTTAGCGAGCGGGGCCCAGTACTTC

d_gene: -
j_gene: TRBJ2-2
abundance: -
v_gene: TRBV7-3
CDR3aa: CASSADSNTGELFF
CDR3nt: TGTGCCAGCAGCGCAGATTCGAACACCGGGGAGCTGTTTTTT

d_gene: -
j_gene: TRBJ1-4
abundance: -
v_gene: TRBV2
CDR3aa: CASSEVGGREKLFF
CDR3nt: TGTGCCAGCAGTGAAGTAGGGGGTCGGGAAAAACTGTTTTTT

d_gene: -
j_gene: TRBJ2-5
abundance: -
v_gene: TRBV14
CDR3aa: CASSQASRETQYF
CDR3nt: TGTGCCAGCAGCCAGGCTAGTCGGGAGACCCAGTACTTC

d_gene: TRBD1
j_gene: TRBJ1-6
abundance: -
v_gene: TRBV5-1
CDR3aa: CASSLAGGRVSPLHF
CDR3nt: TGCGCCAGCAGCTTGGCAGGGGGCAGGGTTTCACCCCTCCACTTT

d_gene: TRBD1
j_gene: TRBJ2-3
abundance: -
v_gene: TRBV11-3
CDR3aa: CASSLNRQTGDTQYF
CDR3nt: TGTGCCAGCAGCTTAAATCGTCAGACAGGGGATACGCAGTATTTT

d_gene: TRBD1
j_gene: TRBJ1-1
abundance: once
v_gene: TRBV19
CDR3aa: CASSRDRGRHTEAFF
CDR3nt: TGTGCCAGTAGTAGGGACAGGGGTCGGCACACTGAAGCTTTCTTT

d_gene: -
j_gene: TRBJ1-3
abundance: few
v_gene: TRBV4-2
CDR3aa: CASSQGSEGGNTIYF
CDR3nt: TGTGCCAGCAGCCAAGGAAGCGAGGGCGGAAACACCATATATTTT

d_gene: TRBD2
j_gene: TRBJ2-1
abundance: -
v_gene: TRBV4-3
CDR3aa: CASSQDLRGAYNEQFF
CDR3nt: TGCGCCAGCAGCCAAGATCTTCGGGGGGCCTACAATGAGCAGTTCTTC

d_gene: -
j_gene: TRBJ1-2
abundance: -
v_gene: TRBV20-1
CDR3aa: CSSSGIRGYTF
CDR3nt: TGCAGTTCGTCGGGAATACGTGGCTACACCTTC

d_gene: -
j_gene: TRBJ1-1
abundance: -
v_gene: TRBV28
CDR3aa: CASSYLNTEAFF
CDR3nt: TGTGCCAGCAGTTACTTGAACACTGAAGCTTTCTTT

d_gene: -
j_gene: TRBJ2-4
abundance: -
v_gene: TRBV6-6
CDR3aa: CASSHRAGRNIQYF
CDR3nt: TGTGCCAGCAGTCACCGGGCAGGGCGAAACATTCAGTACTTC

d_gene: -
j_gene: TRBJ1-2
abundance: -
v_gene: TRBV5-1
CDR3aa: CASSLGGVANYGYTF
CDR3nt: TGCGCCAGCAGCTTAGGCGGGGTAGCTAACTATGGCTACACCTTC

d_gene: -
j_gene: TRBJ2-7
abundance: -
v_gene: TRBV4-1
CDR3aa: CASSQEWVETYEQYF
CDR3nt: TGCGCCAGCAGCCAAGAATGGGTGGAGACTTACGAGCAGTACTTC

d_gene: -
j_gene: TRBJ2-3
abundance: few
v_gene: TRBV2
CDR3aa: CASSPQESFTDTQYF
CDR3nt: TGTGCCAGCAGTCCACAGGAAAGTTTCACAGATACGCAGTATTTT

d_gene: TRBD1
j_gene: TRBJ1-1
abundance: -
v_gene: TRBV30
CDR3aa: CAWDRGWDTEAFF
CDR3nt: TGTGCCTGGGACAGGGGATGGGACACTGAAGCTTTCTTT

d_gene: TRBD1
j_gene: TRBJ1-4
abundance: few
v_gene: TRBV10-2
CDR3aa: CASSETGEDEKLFF
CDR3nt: TGCGCCAGCAGTGAGACAGGGGAGGATGAAAAACTGTTTTTT

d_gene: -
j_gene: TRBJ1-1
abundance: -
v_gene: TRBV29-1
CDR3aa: CSVHRNTEAFF
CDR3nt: TGCAGCGTTCACAGGAACACTGAAGCTTTCTTT

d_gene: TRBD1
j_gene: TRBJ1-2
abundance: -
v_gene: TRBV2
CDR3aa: CASIGRKQGSAPNFYGYTF
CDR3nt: TGTGCCAGTATCGGGCGGAAACAGGGGTCGGCTCCCAATTTCTATGGCTACACCTTC

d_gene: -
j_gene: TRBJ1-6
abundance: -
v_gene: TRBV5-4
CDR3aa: CASSSRTVQNSPLHF
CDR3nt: TGTGCCAGCAGCTCACGGACAGTACAAAATTCACCCCTCCACTTT

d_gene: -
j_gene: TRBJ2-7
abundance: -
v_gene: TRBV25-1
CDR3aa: CASSPRAGGSSYEQYF
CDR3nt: TGTGCCAGCAGCCCTCGGGCAGGAGGGTCCTCCTACGAGCAGTACTTC

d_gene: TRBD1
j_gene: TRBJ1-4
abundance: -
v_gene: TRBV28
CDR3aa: CASSFRDREFSGKLFF
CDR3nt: TGTGCCAGCAGTTTTCGGGACAGGGAGTTTTCGGGGAAACTGTTTTTT

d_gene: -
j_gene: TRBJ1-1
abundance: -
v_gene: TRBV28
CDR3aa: CASSYKFSEAFF
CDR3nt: TGTGCCAGCAGTTATAAATTCTCTGAAGCTTTCTTT

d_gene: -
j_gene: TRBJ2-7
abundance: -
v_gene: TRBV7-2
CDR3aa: CASSFGALPYYEQYF
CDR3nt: TGTGCCAGCAGCTTTGGGGCCCTACCTTACTACGAGCAGTACTTC

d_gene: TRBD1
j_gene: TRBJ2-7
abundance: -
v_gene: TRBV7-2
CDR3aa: CASSLGGTGLYEQYF
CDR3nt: TGTGCCAGCAGCTTAGGCGGGACAGGACTTTACGAGCAGTACTTC

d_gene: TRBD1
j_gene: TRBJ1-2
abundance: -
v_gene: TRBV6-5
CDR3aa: CASSKGQLYGYTF
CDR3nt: TGTGCCAGCAGCAAGGGACAGCTCTATGGCTACACCTTC

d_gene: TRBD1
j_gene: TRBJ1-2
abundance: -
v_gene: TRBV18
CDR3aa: CASSPRTGGPGSYGYTF
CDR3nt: TGTGCCAGCTCACCCCGGACAGGGGGACCCGGAAGCTATGGCTACACCTTC

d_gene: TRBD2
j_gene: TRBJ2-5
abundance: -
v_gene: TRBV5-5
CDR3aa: CASLLAGKETQYF
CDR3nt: TGTGCCAGCTTACTAGCGGGGAAAGAGACCCAGTACTTC